This TCR beta chain was documented in a study of blood T cell repertoires in COVID-19. Looked up from germline, CDR1 is SSHAT and CDR2 is FNYEAQ (reference sequence). The V end was cut by 0 bases, the J end by 4 bases, with 4 bases between. The CDR3 runs 13 residues. In the authors' workflow: Reference gene primer amplification gave estimated nucleated cell counts. Profiled with immunoSEQ multiplex PCR; TCRdb holds only in-frame clones, not every one. V and J calls and clone size are as listed in that table; D and trimming were resolved from the DNA. The profile covers 110,000 to 150,000 clones, with 75% to 85% appearing a single time and approximately 4.1% taken by the ten largest.

The sequence came from a woman older than 75 with acute or convalescent COVID-19. The V and J genes are TRBV7-7 and TRBJ1-3; D is undetermined. Sequencing was carried out using peripheral blood. In DNA form, the CDR3 reads TGTGCCAGCAGCTTAGCCAAAGGAAACACCATATATTTT. Translation: CASSLAKGNTIYF.